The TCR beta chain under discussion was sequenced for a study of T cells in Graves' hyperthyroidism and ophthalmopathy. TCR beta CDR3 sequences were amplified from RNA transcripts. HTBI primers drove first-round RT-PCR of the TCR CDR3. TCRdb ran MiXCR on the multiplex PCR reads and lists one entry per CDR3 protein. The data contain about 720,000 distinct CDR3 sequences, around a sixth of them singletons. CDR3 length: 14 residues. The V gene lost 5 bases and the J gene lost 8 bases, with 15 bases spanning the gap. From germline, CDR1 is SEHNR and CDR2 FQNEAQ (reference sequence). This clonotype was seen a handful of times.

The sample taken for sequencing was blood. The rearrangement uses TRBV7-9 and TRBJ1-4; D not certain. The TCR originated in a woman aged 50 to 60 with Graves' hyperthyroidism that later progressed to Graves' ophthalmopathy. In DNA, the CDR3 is TGTGCCAGCAGCCCCGAAGCGCTGGGGGAAAAACTGTTTTTT. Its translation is CASSPEALGEKLFF.